This TCR beta chain was captured in a study of cytomegalovirus exposure and HLA in healthy donors. Primers: 60 Vbeta forward and 13 Jbeta reverse. Clones were sequenced by immunoSEQ multiplex PCR, and TCRdb holds only the in-frame ones, with some missing. The sample holds 65,000 to 85,000 clones, almost 80% seen once. CDR1 and CDR2 from the germline V gene are MNHEY and SVGAGI. This CDR3 comprises 13 residues. With 6 bases removed from V and 2 bases from J, the gap between germline ends came to 10 bases. The table lists this clone with a few counts. Sequences were obtained from PBMCs. The chain uses TRBV6-5 and TRBJ1-1; D not certain. This sequence originates from a middle-aged woman in good health and CMV-seropositive. DNA of the CDR3: TGTGCCAGCAGGAACAGAGATAACACTGAAGCTTTCTTT. The encoded protein is CASRNRDNTEAFF.